This is a list of T cell receptor beta chains from one sample in a study of T and B cells in COVID-19 patients. TCRdb reanalysed the multiplex PCR reads using MiXCR and keeps one entry per CDR3 protein. The sample consists of 20,000 to 30,000 distinct CDR3 sequences, around a third of them appearing once. What was sequenced was blood. These receptors all stem from a human donor who had recovered from COVID-19. CDR3s include the opening cysteine and the closing phenylalanine or tryptophan. D genes are given only for firm matches. Clone size, where shown, is once, few, many, or a class for clones that have expanded.

>TRBV27|TRBD1|many|TRBJ2-1
CASGVTGDSYNEQFF
TGTGCCAGCGGGGTAACAGGGGATTCCTACAATGAGCAGTTCTTC
>TRBV19|TRBD2|medium-sized|TRBJ2-1
CASSIGGSGSPDEQFF
TGTGCCAGTAGTATAGGAGGTAGCGGGAGTCCTGATGAGCAGTTCTTC
>TRBV4-3|TRBD2|-|TRBJ2-1
CASSLRGAYNEQFF
TGCGCCAGCAGCCTTCGGGGGGCCTACAATGAGCAGTTCTTC
>TRBV29-1|TRBD2|few|TRBJ2-7
CSVVGVRARGLSGSTYEQYF
TGCAGCGTTGTAGGCGTAAGGGCCAGGGGATTAAGCGGGAGTACCTACGAGCAGTACTTC
>TRBV5-1|-|-|TRBJ2-5
CASKRTAYQETQYF
TGCGCCAGCAAGAGGACAGCCTACCAAGAGACCCAGTACTTC
>TRBV11-1|TRBD2|-|TRBJ2-1
CASTKWGGGYNEQFF
TGTGCCAGCACCAAATGGGGGGGGGGCTACAATGAGCAGTTCTTC
>TRBV18|TRBD1|few|TRBJ2-7
CASSLDRGPRGEQYF
TGTGCCAGCTCATTAGACAGGGGCCCCCGGGGCGAGCAGTACTTC
>TRBV4-3|TRBD2|-|TRBJ2-3
CASSQGLAGVGADTQYF
TGCGCCAGCAGCCAAGGACTAGCGGGGGTGGGAGCAGATACGCAGTATTTT
>TRBV27|TRBD1|-|TRBJ1-1
CASSQLFGQGAEAFF
TGTGCCAGCAGTCAACTCTTCGGGCAGGGGGCTGAAGCTTTCTTT
>TRBV6-5|-|many|TRBJ2-3
CATRGADTQYF
TGTGCCACACGGGGGGCCGATACGCAGTATTTT
>TRBV10-3|-|-|TRBJ1-3
CAISESGRSSSGNTIYF
TGTGCCATCAGTGAGTCGGGGCGGTCGAGCTCTGGAAACACCATATATTTT